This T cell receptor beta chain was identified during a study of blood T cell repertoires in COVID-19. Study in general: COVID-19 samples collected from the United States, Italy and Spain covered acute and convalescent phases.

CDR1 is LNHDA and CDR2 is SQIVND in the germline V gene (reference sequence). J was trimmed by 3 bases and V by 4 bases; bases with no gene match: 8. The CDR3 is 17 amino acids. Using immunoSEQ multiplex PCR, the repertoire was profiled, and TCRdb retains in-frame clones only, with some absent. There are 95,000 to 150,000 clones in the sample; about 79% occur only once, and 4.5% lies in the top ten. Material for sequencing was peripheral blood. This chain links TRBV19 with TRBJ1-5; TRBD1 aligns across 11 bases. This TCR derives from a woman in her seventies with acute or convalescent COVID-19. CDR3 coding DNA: TGTGCCAGTAGTACAGTGGGACAGGGGGTTAACAATCAGCCCCAGCATTTT. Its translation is CASSTVGQGVNNQPQHF.